This T cell receptor beta chain was found in a study of blood T cells in healthy people across ages. Overall study context: T cells yielded about one barcoded beta molecule per two cells through template switching. Study observations and caveats: Leaving the PBMCs unsorted stopped any conclusive comparison of naive versus antigen-experienced cells. Whereas aged donors had fewer naive CD4+ cells, long-lived donors had more of them and higher diversity.

Concerning this clonotype itself: Its antigen remains unknown.

Germline loops: CDR1 MDHEN, CDR2 SYDVKM. The CDR3 spans 13 residues. V lost 3 bases and J lost 6, with 11 bases in between. With a J-beta primer mix and a sample-barcoded 5' primer, a second PCR ran about 7 to 11 cycles. Samples each returned at least 3 million CDR3-containing paired-end reads. MiXCR was run by TCRdb on the 5' RACE reads, yielding one entry per CDR3 protein. The table shows approximately 900,000 distinct CDR3 sequences, with roughly 50% occurring only once. The chain uses TRBV28 and TRBJ1-1; no definite D call. Sequencing was done on a sample of blood. The sequence was collected from a man aged 30 to 39 in good health. Here the CDR3 reads CASSFSPGPEAFF. The CDR3 bases are TGTGCCAGCAGTTTTTCACCCGGCCCTGAAGCTTTCTTT.